This T cell receptor beta chain is drawn from a study of T cell responses to AZD1222 COVID-19 vaccine. Study observations and caveats: Donor demographics were predominantly white British with a female majority; clonal diversity may be underestimated. Spike-specific TCR breadth and depth rose after two AZD1222 doses. Baseline antibody screening turned up just 6 or 7 seropositive AZD1222 recipients.

About this clone itself: Its antigen remains unknown.

TCRdb keeps only in-frame clones here, not all; method: immunoSEQ multiplex PCR. The repertoire holds around 140,000 clones, with over 75% as singletons. The source was peripheral blood, collected on day 0 of AZD1222 vaccination. The clonotype was recovered from an adult in good health.

The CDR3 DNA reads TGTGCCAGCAGCTTAGTCAGGGGAAGCAACGAGCAGTACTTC. Encoded protein: CASSLVRGSNEQYF. This chain joins TRBV11-2 and TRBJ2-7, with D perhaps TRBD1 (6 bases). Trimming pared 1 base from V and 5 bases from J, leaving 12 bases between. The CDR3 has 14 amino acids. The germline V gene has CDR1 SGHAT and CDR2 FQNNGV.